Sequencing of this T cell receptor (beta chain) was carried out in a study of regulatory dendritic cells for organ transplantation. In regard to this clone: What it binds is unknown. The junction differs from germline at one of its ends, possibly a read error.

Naive CD45RA+ and memory CD45RO+ CD4+ or CD8+ T cells were FACS-sorted. TCRdb's table, derived via immunoSEQ multiplex PCR, lists solely in-frame clones and lacks some. The sample lists about 38,000 clones; just over 90% were seen once. The CDR3 extends over 15 amino acids. The germline V gene has CDR1 SGHTA and CDR2 FQGNSA. Study-level points and caveats: Mature dendritic cells appeared to drive more memory CD8+ clonal expansion than regulatory ones. Resting memory CD8+ T cells held the most alloreactive clonotypes. Naive T cells showed high diversity, memory cells less, memory CD8+ least.

The sample taken for sequencing was naive CD8+ T cells from blood. Subset: CD45RA+ naive T cells. The V call is TRBV7-2, the J call TRBJ2-1; D might be TRBD2 (6 bases). The receptor's source is a human donor in good health. CDR3 sequence: CASSLAIPGVDEQFF. CDR3 nucleotides: TGTGCCAGCAGCCTAGCAATTCCGGGGGTGGATGAGCAGTTCTTC.